The source of this T cell receptor beta chain is a study of shared T cell receptors in the human thymus. Libraries were prepared by immunoSEQ multiplex PCR; TCRdb keeps only in-frame clonotypes and omits some of them. The data contain about 660,000 clones, 88% of them seen just once; the ten biggest clones take up 0.008% to 0.011%. Per germline, CDR1 LNHDA and CDR2 SQIVND (reference sequence). The CDR3 is made up of 20 amino acids. J gave up 1 base and V 3 bases, and 15 bases lay outside the gene matches. These data were likewise used in another study, on human thymus T cells. That source adds: Corrective cardiac surgery supplied the resected thymus tissue. Usage of V and J genes appeared biased in thymic and blood repertoires.

The specimen sequenced was thymocytes. The receptor's source is a boy younger than two with a congenital heart defect. The gene calls are TRBV19 and TRBJ2-1; TRBD2 aligns across 10 bases. DNA for the CDR3: TGTGCCAGTAGTATCCAAAGGGGTCAACTAGCGGGGATATCCTACAATGAGCAGTTCTTC. Translation: CASSIQRGQLAGISYNEQFF.